This T cell receptor (beta chain) is from a study of T cell changes during pregnancy in multiple sclerosis. The protocol was immunoSEQ multiplex PCR, while the TCRdb copy is restricted to in-frame clones and leaves out a portion. The table has approximately 33,000 clones, about 90% seen once; the top ten hold 0.4% to 0.5%. CDR3 length equals 14 residues. The V gene end was trimmed by 5 bases and the J gene end by 6 bases; junction bases not matched to a gene: 11. The germline gives CDR1 SGHKS, CDR2 YYEKEE (reference sequence). The sequenced sample was CD4+ T cells from peripheral blood mononuclear cells, obtained after pregnancy. The receptor was isolated from a female donor with multiple sclerosis, enrolled in a pregnancy study. The V gene is TRBV5-5, the J gene TRBJ2-7, with TRBD1 matching over 7 bases. CDR3 DNA sequence: TGTGCCAGCAGAAAAATAACAGGGGTTGGCGAGCAGTACTTC. Residues: CASRKITGVGEQYF. Filled out from reference TRBV5-5 and TRBJ2-7, the complete variable domain reads DAGVTQSPTHLIKTRGQQVTLRCSPISGHKSVSWYQQVLGQGPQFIFQYYEKEERGRGNFPDRFSARQFPNYSSELNVNALLLGDSALYLCASRKITGVGEQYFGPGTRLTVT.